The present entry profiles one T cell receptor beta chain with its context. Its matching antigen is unknown. This record belongs to a study of cytomegalovirus exposure and HLA in healthy donors. Study-level points and caveats: In the analysis, some V segments, TRBV6-2 and TRBV6-3 included, were excluded as indistinguishable.

PCR employed 60 Vbeta and 13 Jbeta primers. This table comes from immunoSEQ multiplex PCR, and its TCRdb copy is limited to in-frame clones, with some not included. The table lists over 150,000 clones, around 79% of them singletons. The CDR3 runs 13 residues. CDR1 is SGHVS, CDR2 FNYEAQ, per germline. V was trimmed by 6 bases and J by 4 bases, leaving 12 bases between them. The rearrangement links TRBV7-6 to TRBJ1-1; D not certain. Material: PBMCs. The clonotype was recovered from a man aged 25-45 years in good health and CMV-seropositive. The CDR3 is CASSPGPLTEAFF. In DNA, the CDR3 is TGTGCCAGCAGTCCTGGGCCCCTCACTGAAGCTTTCTTT. Drawing the rest from reference TRBV7-6 and TRBJ1-1, the complete variable domain is GAGVSQSPRYKVTKRGQDVALRCDPISGHVSLYWYRQALGQGPEFLTYFNYEAQQDKSGLPNDRFSAERPEGSISTLTIQRTEQRDSAMYRCASSPGPLTEAFFGQGTRLTVV.